Listed here are 9 T cell receptor beta chains from one sample, sequenced in a study of blood T cell repertoires in COVID-19. Measured with immunoSEQ multiplex PCR; TCRdb has only the in-frame clones, and not every one. The sample lists around 150,000 clones, approximately 80% occurring once. The sequencing sample was made of peripheral blood. These receptor sequences come from a woman at least 80 years old with active or convalescent COVID-19.

This sequence joins TRBV9 and TRBJ2-3, with 10 bases that match TRBD2. J gave up 4 bases and V 4 bases, and 3 bases lay outside the gene matches. The germline CDR1 and CDR2 sequences are SGDLS and YYNGEE. There are 14 residues in the CDR3. The CDR3 region has the DNA TGTGCCAGCAGCCTAGCGGGGGACGCAGATACGCAGTATTTT. Its protein product is CASSLAGDADTQYF.

V is TRBV12-3 or TRBV12-4 and J is TRBJ1-2; D ambiguous. The CDR3 has 13 amino acids. V was pared by 2 bases and J by 7 bases, with 11 bases between. CDR3 sequence reads: CASSLILRLGYTF. The CDR3 DNA is TGTGCCAGCAGTTTAATTTTGCGACTTGGCTACACCTTC.

As to this clone: Mismatch with germline at one junction end may stem from a read error. This chain's CDR3 is CASSQGGSGNTIYF. CDR3 in DNA: TGTGCTAGCAGCCAGGGGGGCTCTGGAAACACCATATATTTT. V gene TRBV7-7 combines with J gene TRBJ1-3, with TRBD1 matching 7 bases. CDR1 and CDR2 (germline): SSHAT, FNYEAQ (reference sequence). The CDR3 has 14 amino acids.

The gene calls are TRBV3-1 (or the pseudogene TRBV3-2) and TRBJ2-3; 9 bases agree with TRBD1. V shed 5 bases, J shed 0 bases, and the junction held 0 bases outside the gene matches. CDR3 length: 14 amino acids. CDR1 and CDR2 from the germline V gene are LGHDT and YNNKEL (reference sequence). The CDR3 here is CASSDRGSTDTQYF. The CDR3 region has the DNA TGTGCCAGCAGCGACAGGGGGAGCACAGATACGCAGTATTTT.

Concerning this clone itself: The junction shows a germline mismatch at one end, possibly a read error. The chain carries TRBV14 and TRBJ1-5; D is undetermined. The CDR3 runs to 13 residues. The germline gives CDR1 SGHDN, CDR2 FVKESK. DNA of the CDR3: TGTGCCAGCAGCCAGGATAGCTATCAGCCCCAGCATTTT. Its protein product is CASSQDSYQPQHF.

V is TRBV5-1 and J is TRBJ1-1, with 7 bases that match TRBD1. CDR3 length equals 15 residues. Germline-derived CDR1 and CDR2 are SGHRS and YFSETQ. Trimming removed 5 bases from V and 5 bases from J; junction bases left unmatched: 12. As DNA, the CDR3 is TGCGCCAGCAGACCCTCCTCTCCCAGGGGGACTGAAGCTTTCTTT. It yields the protein CASRPSSPRGTEAFF.

The chain employs TRBV7-9 and TRBJ1-3, with a weak D call TRBD1 (6 bases). CDR1 SEHNR and CDR2 FQNEAQ come from the germline V gene (reference sequence). This CDR3 is 15 amino acids long. The V and J ends lost 3 bases and 2 bases respectively, with 11 bases between them. The DNA for the CDR3 is TGTGCCAGCAGCTTCGGGACAAATACTGGAAACACCATATATTTT. This gives the protein CASSFGTNTGNTIYF.

V usage is TRBV7-2 and J usage is TRBJ1-3; D gene unclear. Trimming took 0 bases from V and 4 from J, leaving 10 bases between them. The CDR3 covers 15 residues. Germline assignment: CDR1 SGHTA and CDR2 FQGNSA. CDR3: CASSLAWQTGNTIYF. For the CDR3, the DNA is TGTGCCAGCAGCTTAGCGTGGCAGACAGGAAACACCATATATTTT.

This clone was recorded only once. V is TRBV6-5 and J is TRBJ1-5; TRBD1 matches 7 bases. CDR1 and CDR2 from the germline V gene are MNHEY and SVGAGI. The CDR3 is made up of 15 amino acids. After removal of 0 bases from V and 6 bases from J, the junction contained 5 bases not matched to a gene. The CDR3 reads CASSYSKQGSQPQHF. CDR3 coding DNA: TGTGCCAGCAGTTACTCGAAACAGGGGAGTCAGCCCCAGCATTTT.